This record concerns one TCR beta chain sequence. What it binds is unknown. The read gets to within 3 residues of the CDR3 end, and the germline J gene fills in the rest. The sample is drawn from a study of T cell clonality in common variable immunodeficiency. Study observations and caveats: Links between repertoire features and CVID complications were heterogeneity-limited. T cell subpopulation sequencing would be needed to explain CVID clonality.

CVID and control samples used equivalent genomic DNA input. Using immunoSEQ multiplex PCR, the repertoire was profiled, and TCRdb retains in-frame clones only, with some absent. The sample includes 30,000 to 40,000 clones, none of them occurring once. There are 16 residues in the CDR3. Germline V gives CDR1 KGHSH, CDR2 LQKENI. The rearrangement joins TRBV18 to TRBJ1-2, with unresolved D. Sequenced material: peripheral blood mononuclear cells. The clonotype originates from a person between 18 and 75 years old in good health. The CDR3: CASSLTSGLSYNDYTF. The DNA read from the CDR3 is TGTGCCAGCTCACTGACTAGCGGGTTGTCCTACAATGAC.